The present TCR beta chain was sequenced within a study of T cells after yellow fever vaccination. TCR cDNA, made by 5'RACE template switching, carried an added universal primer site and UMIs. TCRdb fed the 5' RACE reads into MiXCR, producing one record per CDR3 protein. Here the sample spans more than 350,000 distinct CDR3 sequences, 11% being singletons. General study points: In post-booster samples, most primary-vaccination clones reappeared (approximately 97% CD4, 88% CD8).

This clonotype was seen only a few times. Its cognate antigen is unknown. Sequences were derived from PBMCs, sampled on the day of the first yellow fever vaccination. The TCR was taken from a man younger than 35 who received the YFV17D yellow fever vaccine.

In DNA, the CDR3 is TGTGCCAGCAGCTTAGACCCCAGACGGGAGAACACTGAAGCTTTCTTT. Translation gives CASSLDPRRENTEAFF. This chain joins TRBV11-2 and TRBJ1-1; D gene ambiguous. This CDR3 is 16 amino acids long. Germline loops: CDR1 SGHAT, CDR2 FQNNGV. V shed 0 bases and J shed 1 base, with 12 bases lying between them. Combining the CDR3 with reference TRBV11-2 and TRBJ1-1 gives the whole variable domain EAGVAQSPRYKIIEKRQSVAFWCNPISGHATLYWYQQILGQGPKLLIQFQNNGVVDDSQLPKDRFSAERLKGVDSTLKIQPAKLEDSAVYLCASSLDPRRENTEAFFGQGTRLTVV.